Shown below are 9 T cell receptor beta chains from a single sample sequenced in a study of blood T cells in healthy people across ages. For the second PCR, which ran for about 6 to 11 cycles, a sample-barcoded 5' primer and a J-beta primer mix were used. MiXCR was run by TCRdb on the 5' RACE reads, yielding one entry per CDR3 protein. Of approximately 820,000 distinct CDR3 sequences listed, under 55% are singletons. Sequenced sample: blood. The receptors shown here come from a man aged 55 to 70 in good health.

This chain uses TRBV7-8 with TRBJ2-1; 11 bases are shared with TRBD2. The CDR3 is made up of 19 amino acids. The germline CDR1 and CDR2 sequences are SGHVS and FQNEAQ. V shed 0 bases and J 0 bases; nucleotides not matched to a gene: 7. CDR3 sequence (DNA): TGTGCCAGCAGCTTAGCGCTGGCTAGCGGGGGGAGCTCCTACAATGAGCAGTTCTTC. Protein product: CASSLALASGGSSYNEQFF.

This clonotype was recorded a few times. This sequence joins TRBV18 and TRBJ1-4; no firm D call. V lost 3 bases, J lost 6 bases, and 11 bases lay in between. This CDR3 region has 14 residues. Germline-derived CDR1 and CDR2 are KGHSH and LQKENI. The CDR3 DNA reads TGTGCCAGCTCACCTTCTCTGCAGGATGAAAAACTGTTTTTT. Translating gives CASSPSLQDEKLFF. Drawing the rest from reference TRBV18 and TRBJ1-4, the complete variable domain is NAGVMQNPRHLVRRRGQEARLRCSPMKGHSHVYWYRQLPEEGLKFMVYLQKENIIDESGMPKERFSAEFPKEGPSILRIQQVVRGDSAAYFCASSPSLQDEKLFFGSGTQLSVL.

This clonotype came up many times. The rearrangement uses TRBV11-1 and TRBJ1-4, with a possible D match to TRBD1 (5 bases). The CDR3 covers 13 residues. In germline, CDR1 is SGHAT, CDR2 FQDESV (reference sequence). V was trimmed by 4 bases and J by 13 bases, leaving 16 bases between them. The CDR3 region is CASSSGTDRVLFF. CDR3 coding DNA: TGTGCCAGCAGCTCCGGGACCGATCGGGTACTGTTTTTT.

On this clonotype: One end of the junction varies from germline; a read error may be responsible. The chain combines TRBV4-3 with TRBJ2-5; 8 bases are shared with TRBD2. Germline assignment: CDR1 LGHNA and CDR2 YSLEER. This CDR3 region has 13 residues. CDR3: CTSSQDAASGQYF. CDR3 bases: TGCACCAGCAGCCAAGATGCGGCTAGCGGGCAGTACTTC.

V gene TRBV30 combines with J gene TRBJ2-4; 10 bases match TRBD2. V shed 2 bases, J shed 9 bases, and the junction held 4 bases outside the gene matches. This CDR3 is 13 amino acids long. Germline loops: CDR1 GTSNPN, CDR2 SVGIG (reference sequence). The CDR3, as DNA: TGTGCCTGGAGTCAGCGGGGGGGAGGCATTCAGTACTTC. Its translation: CAWSQRGGGIQYF.

CDR3 residues: CASTISGAASGEQFF. In DNA form, the CDR3 reads TGTGCCAGCACCATTAGCGGGGCTGCTTCGGGTGAGCAGTTCTTC. The rearrangement links TRBV6-5 to TRBJ2-1; TRBD2 matches at 8 bases. With V trimmed by 7 bases and J by 9 bases, 14 bases remained unmatched. The germline V gene encodes CDR1 MNHEY and CDR2 SVGAGI. The CDR3 contains 15 residues.

This rearrangement joins TRBV7-9 to TRBJ2-4; 7 bases are shared with TRBD2. TRBJ2-7 explains the end of the DNA better; the J call may be wrong. The V gene's germline CDR1 is SEHNR and CDR2 FQNEAQ (reference sequence). This CDR3 contains 14 residues. CDR3 in amino acids: CASVLAVGPYEQYF. The CDR3 coding sequence is TGTGCCAGCGTCCTAGCGGTAGGCCCCTACGAGCAGTACTTC.

The CDR3 loop is CSARDSTGGYNEQFF. CDR3 bases: TGCAGTGCTAGAGATTCGACAGGGGGCTACAATGAGCAGTTCTTC. V is TRBV20-1 and J is TRBJ2-1; 9 nucleotides align to TRBD1. V dropped 0 bases and J dropped 3; count of bases not matched to a gene: 3. The CDR3 loop spans 15 amino acids. Germline V gene lookup returns CDR1 DFQATT and CDR2 SNEGSKA (reference sequence).

This clonotype was seen a handful of times. The genes are TRBV20-1 and TRBJ2-3; 8 bases match TRBD1. In germline, CDR1 is DFQATT, CDR2 SNEGSKA (reference sequence). The CDR3 covers 14 residues. Trimming removed 2 bases from V and 2 bases from J; junction bases left unmatched: 3. Written as DNA, the CDR3 is TGCAGTGCTAGAAAGACAGGGGTCACAGATACGCAGTATTTT. This codes for CSARKTGVTDTQYF.